Each of the 31 T cell receptor beta chains below was sequenced from the same sample in a study of blood T cell repertoires in COVID-19. The data were produced by immunoSEQ multiplex PCR, yet TCRdb's version contains in-frame clones alone and is incomplete. The profile covers 100,000 or so clones, with 80% to 85% appearing a single time and less than 2% taken by the ten largest. Sequencing was performed on peripheral blood. These receptors originate from a man aged 65 to 85 with active or convalescent COVID-19.

This clone was seen just once. The chain recombines TRBV6-2 or TRBV6-3 with TRBJ2-1; 9 nucleotides line up with TRBD2. CDR3 length: 19 amino acids. The junction had 15 bases not matched to a gene; V was cut back by 6 bases and J by 0 bases. In germline, CDR1 is MNHEY, CDR2 SVGEGT. In DNA, the CDR3 is TGTGCCAGCAGCCCCAGGAGCGGGGGGACCCTGAGCTCCTACAATGAGCAGTTCTTC. Translated: CASSPRSGGTLSSYNEQFF.

The gene calls are TRBV27 and TRBJ2-3, with 7 bases fitting TRBD1. V was clipped by 2 bases and J by 5 bases; unmatched bases: 4. CDR3 size: 14 residues. Germline loops: CDR1 MNHEY, CDR2 SMNVEV (reference sequence). The DNA for the CDR3 is TGTGCCAGCAGTTTAGATCAGGGGGAAGATACGCAGTATTTT. It specifies CASSLDQGEDTQYF.

The chain employs TRBV30 and TRBJ1-6; D is ambiguous. The CDR3 consists of 13 residues. The germline CDR1 and CDR2 sequences are GTSNPN and SVGIG (reference sequence). Trimming stripped 2 bases from V and 8 bases from J, with 10 bases between. CDR3 bases: TGTGCCTGGAGTCCTACCCTCGATTCACCCCTCCACTTT. This encodes CAWSPTLDSPLHF.

The chain links TRBV2 to TRBJ1-5; no clear D gene. This CDR3 is built from 14 residues. CDR1 and CDR2 from the germline V gene are SNHLY and FYNNEI. Between the trimmed V and J ends, which lost 0 bases and 6 bases, there was a span of 9 bases. CDR3 sequence: CASSEADGVQPQHF. CDR3 in DNA: TGTGCCAGCAGTGAAGCGGACGGGGTTCAGCCCCAGCATTTT.

The J gene is TRBJ1-2, the V gene TRBV24-1; possibly TRBD1 for D (5 bases). Trimming stripped 4 bases from V and 4 bases from J, with 15 bases between. The CDR3 is 15 residues long. Germline CDR1 KGHDR, CDR2 SFDVKD. The CDR3 region has the DNA TGTGCCACCAGTGACCGCTCCAGGGAGGGCTATGGCTACACCTTC. Protein product: CATSDRSREGYGYTF.

The chain couples TRBV6-6 to TRBJ2-7, with TRBD2 as a possible D gene (6 bases). The germline V and J ends were trimmed by 6 bases and 1 base, with 19 bases remaining between them. The CDR3 loop spans 16 amino acids. Germline CDR1 and CDR2: MNHNY and SVGAGI (reference sequence). The CDR3 region is CASSGSRARVSYEQYF. CDR3 bases: TGTGCCAGCAGCGGGAGTAGGGCGAGGGTATCCTACGAGCAGTACTTC.

Points on this clone: At the DNA level, this CDR3 is encoded by other sequences in the same sample as well. The J gene is TRBJ2-7, the V gene TRBV18; 8 bases map to TRBD1. The germline V gene encodes CDR1 KGHSH and CDR2 LQKENI. The V segment lost 6 bases and the J segment 2 bases; nucleotides outside the gene matches: 6. This CDR3 contains 14 residues. The CDR3 DNA is TGTGCCAGCTCCTTGGGACAGGACACCTACGAGCAGTACTTC. This sequence encodes CASSLGQDTYEQYF.

This rearrangement joins TRBV7-9 to TRBJ2-5; D call uncertain. V gave up 5 bases and J gave up 2 bases, with 9 bases separating them. CDR3 size: 13 residues. Germline assignment: CDR1 SEHNR and CDR2 FQNEAQ (reference sequence). The CDR3 bases are TGTGCCAGCAGCCGAGGCCAGCAAGAGACCCAGTACTTC. Amino acid sequence: CASSRGQQETQYF.

The chain employs TRBV6-2 or TRBV6-3 and TRBJ2-4; 9 bases align to TRBD1. Germline V gene lookup returns CDR1 MNHEY and CDR2 SVGEGT. V shed 6 bases and J 4 bases; nucleotides not matched to a gene: 7. The CDR3 sequence is 15 residues long. The CDR3 coding sequence is TGTGCCAGCAGCACTCCCGGGACAGGGAAAAACATTCAGTACTTC. Encoded protein: CASSTPGTGKNIQYF.

This chain joins TRBV5-1 and TRBJ2-3; tentative D call: TRBD2 (5 bases). CDR1 is SGHRS and CDR2 is YFSETQ in the germline V gene. V shed 0 bases and J shed 0 bases, with 8 bases lying between them. The CDR3 has 15 residues. Written as DNA, the CDR3 is TGCGCCAGCAGCTTGGTCGGGGAAAGCACAGATACGCAGTATTTT. It specifies CASSLVGESTDTQYF.

The V and J genes are TRBV3-1 (or the pseudogene TRBV3-2) and TRBJ2-1; D gene unclear. V dropped 3 bases and J dropped 4 bases, with 10 bases sitting between them. Germline V gives CDR1 LGHDT, CDR2 YNNKEL (reference sequence). The CDR3 has 14 residues. CDR3 sequence (DNA): TGTGCCAGCAGCCAGCGCGACTCGTACAATGAGCAGTTCTTC. Its translation: CASSQRDSYNEQFF.

The J gene is TRBJ1-1, the V gene TRBV18; D may be TRBD1 (5 bases). From germline, CDR1 is KGHSH and CDR2 LQKENI. The CDR3 has 13 amino acids. With 6 bases removed from V and 4 bases from J, the gap between germline ends came to 12 bases. The CDR3 bases are TGTGCCAGCTCGGGTCAGGGAGGCACTGAAGCTTTCTTT. It specifies CASSGQGGTEAFF. The variable domain in full, with the rest retrieved from reference TRBV18 and TRBJ1-1, is NAGVMQNPRHLVRRRGQEARLRCSPMKGHSHVYWYRQLPEEGLKFMVYLQKENIIDESGMPKERFSAEFPKEGPSILRIQQVVRGDSAAYFCASSGQGGTEAFFGQGTRLTVV.

CDR3 loop: CASSPQGGAGYGYTF. In DNA form, the CDR3 reads TGTGCCAGCAGCCCCCAAGGGGGGGCGGGGTATGGCTACACCTTC. The chain is built from TRBV7-2 and TRBJ1-2; weak D call: TRBD1 (6 bases). V gave up 5 bases and J gave up 5 bases, with 18 bases separating them. Germline lookup yields CDR1 SGHTA and CDR2 FQGNSA. The CDR3 runs to 15 residues.

V gene TRBV7-2 combines with J gene TRBJ1-2; 9 bases are a match to TRBD1. Per the germline V gene, CDR1 is SGHTA and CDR2 is FQGNSA. This CDR3 is built from 15 residues. Trimming at V came to 5 bases and at J to 3 bases, leaving 7 bases not matched to a gene. The CDR3 protein is CASSVGQGGYYGYTF. The CDR3 nucleotides read TGTGCCAGCAGCGTGGGACAGGGAGGGTACTATGGCTACACCTTC.

J is TRBJ2-3 and V is TRBV20-1; TRBD2 matches 7 bases. The CDR3 runs 15 residues. With V trimmed by 3 bases and J by 3 bases, 9 bases remained unmatched. CDR1 and CDR2 from the germline V gene are DFQATT and SNEGSKA (reference sequence). The DNA of the CDR3 is TGCAGTGCTAGTGGGGGGGAGAGGCAAACAGATACGCAGTATTTT. Its protein is CSASGGERQTDTQYF.

The rearrangement links TRBV10-1 to TRBJ1-5; perhaps TRBD1 as D (6 bases). The CDR3 sequence is 15 residues long. V lost 7 bases, J lost 1 base, and 14 bases lay in between. CDR1 is WNHNN and CDR2 is SYGVQD in the germline V gene (reference sequence). The CDR3 protein is CASNFRGPSNQPQHF. The CDR3 region has the DNA TGCGCCAGCAATTTCAGGGGCCCGAGCAATCAGCCCCAGCATTTT.

This clone was observed a few times. V and J are TRBV9 and TRBJ2-7; 9 bases fit TRBD2. This CDR3 region has 15 residues. Germline CDR1 is SGDLS and CDR2 is YYNGEE. Trimming removed 0 bases from V and 2 bases from J; junction bases left unmatched: 3. Here the CDR3 DNA reads TGTGCCAGCAGCGTAGAGGCGGGGGGGCCCTACGAGCAGTACTTC. Protein product: CASSVEAGGPYEQYF.

V and J are TRBV30 and TRBJ1-2, with 8 bases identical to TRBD1. Looked up from germline, CDR1 is GTSNPN and CDR2 is SVGIG (reference sequence). The V segment lost 3 bases and the J segment 5 bases; nucleotides outside the gene matches: 8. The CDR3 contains 14 residues. CDR3 sequence (DNA): TGTGCCTGGAGCCCCCAGGGGGCCGGGTATGGCTACACCTTC. Its protein is CAWSPQGAGYGYTF.

The V and J genes are TRBV6-6 and TRBJ2-3; 10 nucleotides line up with TRBD2. Germline CDR1 MNHNY, CDR2 SVGAGI (reference sequence). V was clipped by 9 bases and J by 0 bases; unmatched bases: 3. CDR3 length equals 14 residues. The CDR3: CASNSGGSTDTQYF. The DNA of the CDR3 is TGTGCCAGTAATAGCGGGGGGAGCACAGATACGCAGTATTTT.

The rearrangement links TRBV5-8 to TRBJ1-3; TRBD1 agrees at 10 bases. Trimming took 0 bases from V and 2 from J; bases not matched to a gene: 5. Germline V gene data show CDR1 as SGHTS and CDR2 as YDEGEE. The CDR3 is 17 residues long. CDR3 DNA: TGTGCCAGCAGCTTGGCCGGGGGACAGGGGACTGGAAACACCATATATTTT. It yields the protein CASSLAGGQGTGNTIYF.

The CDR3 region has the DNA TGTGCCAGCATGGGGCTCCCAGCGGGGGGAGGGAGGACAGATACGCAGTATTTT. It codes for CASMGLPAGGGRTDTQYF. V and J are TRBV7-8 and TRBJ2-3, with 9 bases aligning to TRBD2. Germline CDR1 and CDR2: SGHVS and FQNEAQ. Losses at the gene ends were 7 bases for V and 3 bases for J; bases not matched to a gene: 17. The CDR3 contains 18 residues.

This chain uses TRBV19 with TRBJ1-6, with D perhaps matching TRBD1 (6 bases). The CDR3 runs to 14 residues. The germline V gene encodes CDR1 LNHDA and CDR2 SQIVND (reference sequence). The germline V and J ends were trimmed by 7 bases and 7 bases, with 14 bases remaining between them. The CDR3 DNA reads as TGTGCCAGTAATGCAGACAGGAGAAATTCACCCCTCCACTTT. It encodes CASNADRRNSPLHF.

The V gene is TRBV5-8, the J gene TRBJ2-2, with 7 bases aligning to TRBD1. Germline V gene sequence: CDR1 SGHTS, CDR2 YDEGEE. V dropped 3 bases and J dropped 5; count of bases not matched to a gene: 10. The CDR3 runs 16 residues. CDR3 loop: CASSSPTGAVTGELFF. The CDR3 DNA sequence: TGTGCCAGCAGCTCTCCTACAGGGGCGGTAACCGGGGAGCTGTTTTTT.

The chain couples TRBV5-1 to TRBJ2-5; 7 bases are a match to TRBD1. The germline gives CDR1 SGHRS, CDR2 YFSETQ. J lost 5 bases, V lost 4 bases, and 8 bases had no gene match. The CDR3 spans 14 residues. In nucleotides, the CDR3 is TGCGCCAGCAGCGGATCAACAGGGGCGGAGACCCAGTACTTC. The encoded protein is CASSGSTGAETQYF.

This clone was detected once. The J gene is TRBJ2-5, the V gene TRBV2, with 14 positions matching TRBD2. CDR1 is SNHLY, CDR2 FYNNEI, per germline. The CDR3 runs 14 residues. Unmatched junction bases numbered 3, after V lost 4 bases and J lost 8 bases. CDR3 in amino acids: CASSAGLAGATQYF. In DNA, the CDR3 is TGTGCCAGCAGTGCGGGACTAGCGGGGGCCACCCAGTACTTC.

J is TRBJ1-6 and V is TRBV2, with 7 bases that match TRBD1. The length of the CDR3 is 16 residues. After removal of 8 bases from V and 8 bases from J, the junction contained 15 bases not matched to a gene. Germline CDR1 SNHLY, CDR2 FYNNEI. For the CDR3, the DNA is TGTGCCAGCTCCATGGCCGGGACAGTGATACATTCACCCCTCCACTTT. It translates to CASSMAGTVIHSPLHF.

The CDR3 here is CASSDPPGQGGRGYTF. The CDR3 bases are TGTGCCAGCAGTGACCCCCCGGGACAGGGAGGCCGTGGCTACACCTTC. The rearrangement joins TRBV6-4 to TRBJ1-2; TRBD1 matches at 9 bases. CDR3 length equals 16 residues. Germline CDR1 is MRHNA and CDR2 is SNTAGT. Trimming removed 2 bases from V and 7 bases from J; junction bases left unmatched: 11.

The chain employs TRBV12-3 or TRBV12-4 and TRBJ2-2, with 7 positions matching TRBD1. This CDR3 spans 12 amino acids. V was pared by 6 bases and J by 7 bases, with 2 bases of the junction left unmatched. The CDR3 is CASRQGNGELFF. CDR3 in DNA: TGTGCCAGCAGACAGGGGAACGGGGAGCTGTTTTTT.

The gene calls are TRBV6-6 and TRBJ1-3; tentatively, D is TRBD1 (6 bases). This CDR3 is 15 amino acids long. In germline, CDR1 is MNHNY, CDR2 SVGAGI (reference sequence). Trimming pared 6 bases from V and 2 bases from J, leaving 14 bases between. The CDR3 loop reads CASRRYREAGNTIYF. The CDR3 region has the DNA TGTGCCAGCAGGCGATACAGGGAAGCTGGAAACACCATATATTTT.

This clone was observed a few times. The rearrangement uses TRBV7-9 and TRBJ2-7; TRBD1 aligns across 7 bases. V dropped 6 bases and J dropped 2; count of bases not matched to a gene: 7. The CDR3 runs to 14 residues. Germline V gives CDR1 SEHNR, CDR2 FQNEAQ (reference sequence). The chain's CDR3 is CASSPPDRAYEQYF. CDR3 sequence (DNA): TGTGCCAGCAGTCCCCCTGACAGGGCCTACGAGCAGTACTTC.

The rearrangement uses TRBV5-1 and TRBJ2-1, with 15 positions matching TRBD2. This CDR3 is 15 amino acids long. The germline CDR1 and CDR2 sequences are SGHRS and YFSETQ. J was trimmed by 7 bases and V by 4 bases; bases with no gene match: 3. For the CDR3, the DNA is TGCGCCAGCAGCGGACTAGCGGGGGGGCAAAATGAGCAGTTCTTC. Protein product: CASSGLAGGQNEQFF.